The T cell receptor beta chain described here comes from a study of T-cell reconstitution after alpha-beta-depleted transplantation in children (TCRdb year 2016). Concerning the study at large: Using TCR repertoire profiling, the study followed T-cell immune reconstitution in a quantitative way in children after TCRalphabeta/CD19-depleted allogeneic hematopoietic cell transplantation. What the study reported, not specific to this receptor: The frequencies of hyperexpanded clones fell over the following months, and after one year, T-cell counts and TCRbeta diversity were mostly attributed to newly produced T cells. About two months after transplant, the apparently early recovery of alphabetaT-cell counts reportedly depended on just several hundred clones that had expanded rapidly and came from non-depleted graft cells. In some patients, the high TCRbeta diversity seen at day 60 was put down to recipient T cells and intrathymic progenitors that had survived conditioning.

According to the study, the label for this sample's treatment or condition signals: allogeneic hematopoietic cell transplantation with graft depleted of TCRalphabeta T cells and CD19 B cells. The transplant recipients were children given TCRalphabeta/CD19-depleted allogeneic hematopoietic cell grafts. Details on this clonotype: The antigen it recognizes is unknown. Nothing much larger sits one base from this clone, and base qualities are not available.

CDR1 and CDR2, looked up from the germline V gene (reference sequence), are LNHNV and YYDKDF. The CDR3 runs 13 residues from the cysteine to the phenylalanine. The sequence is cut down to CDR3 DNA, 39 bases in frame from base 1. Deletion took 3 bases off V and 5 bases off J, with a span of 10 bases between the germline ends. Library generation was performed with PCR. Sequencing was performed on an Illumina HiSeq 2500. Molecular barcoding was employed in the preparation of TCR libraries, with unique molecular identifiers being used to normalize TCRbeta repertoire quantification. Through fastp at Q25 and MiXCR, TCRdb rebuilt clones from the public reads, retaining in-frame beta chains. Rows with a matching CDR3 protein are joined into one entry that keeps the most common DNA and genes. A total of about 980,000 distinct CDR3 sequences appear in this sample, 25% to 35% of them only once. Jointly, the top ten make up about 28% of the sample.

The chain employs TRBV15 and TRBJ2-5; the D gene identity is not certain. The input for sequencing was PBMCs, mostly from graft donor cells, taken 360 days after TCRalphabeta/CD19-depleted stem cell transplant. The TCR comes from a boy younger than two who had a stem cell transplant for SCID, so the T cells may come from the graft donor. CDR3 region: CATSRPMTETQYF. The bases are TGTGCCACCAGCAGGCCTATGACGGAGACCCAGTACTTC.